This T cell receptor (beta chain) was recorded in a study of blood T cell repertoires in COVID-19. At the level of the study: The samples span acute and convalescent COVID-19 from the United States, Italy and Spain. T cells, B-cell-depleted T cells, or PBMCs supplied cDNA or gDNA.

In the study's own analysis: From reference gene primer amplification, estimates of nucleated cell counts were derived. Generated by immunoSEQ multiplex PCR, the TCRdb table keeps only in-frame clones and is missing some. For V, J and clone size, that table is used; D and trimming come from the DNA. The sample carries 70,000 to 100,000 clones, 90% to 95% recorded once. The CDR3 has 13 residues. From germline, CDR1 is LNHDA and CDR2 SQIVND (reference sequence). V was pared by 5 bases and J by 5 bases, with 12 bases between. The clonotype comes from a man aged 60 to 75 with acute or convalescent COVID-19. The V and J genes are TRBV19 and TRBJ2-5; D is perhaps TRBD2 (6 bases). Source material: peripheral blood. As DNA, the CDR3 is TGTGCCAGTAGTCGGGAGTACCTGGAGACCCAGTACTTC. Protein product: CASSREYLETQYF.